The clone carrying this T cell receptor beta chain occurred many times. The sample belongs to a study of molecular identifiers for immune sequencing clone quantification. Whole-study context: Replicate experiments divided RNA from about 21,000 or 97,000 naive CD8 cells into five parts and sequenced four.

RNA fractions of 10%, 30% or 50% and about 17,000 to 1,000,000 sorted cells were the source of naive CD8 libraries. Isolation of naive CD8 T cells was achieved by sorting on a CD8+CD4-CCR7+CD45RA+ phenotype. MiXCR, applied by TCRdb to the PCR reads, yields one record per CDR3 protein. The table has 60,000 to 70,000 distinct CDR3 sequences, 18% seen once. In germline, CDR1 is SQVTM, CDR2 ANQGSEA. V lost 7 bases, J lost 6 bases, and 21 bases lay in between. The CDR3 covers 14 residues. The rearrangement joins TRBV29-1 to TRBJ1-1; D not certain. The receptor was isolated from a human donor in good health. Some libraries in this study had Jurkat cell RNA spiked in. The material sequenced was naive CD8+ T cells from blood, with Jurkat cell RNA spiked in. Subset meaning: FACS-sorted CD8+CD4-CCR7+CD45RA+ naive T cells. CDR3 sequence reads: CSAFRASGGPEAFF. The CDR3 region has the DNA TGCAGCGCATTTAGAGCGTCAGGTGGCCCTGAAGCTTTCTTT.